Sequencing of this T cell receptor beta chain was carried out in a study of cytomegalovirus exposure and HLA in healthy donors. In this sample, this clone turned up once. An end of the junction differs from the germline gene, which may be a read error. The PCR had 60 Vbeta and 13 Jbeta primers. Clones were read by immunoSEQ multiplex PCR, and TCRdb kept only the in-frame ones, dropping some. The sample records about 130,000 clones, about four fifths being singletons. The CDR3 totals 17 residues. Germline-derived CDR1 and CDR2 are SGHVS and FQNEAQ. This chain links TRBV7-8 with TRBJ2-6; D uncertain. This sequence originates from a woman between 35 and 50 years old in good health and CMV-seropositive. Specimen: PBMCs. CDR3 DNA: TGTACCAGCAGCTTCTCCCCGCGGAGCTCTGGGGCCAACGTCCTGACTTTC. Translated: CTSSFSPRSSGANVLTF. Combining the CDR3 with reference TRBV7-8 and TRBJ2-6 gives the whole variable domain GAGVSQSPRYKVAKRGQDVALRCDPISGHVSLFWYQQALGQGPEFLTYFQNEAQLDKSGLPSDRFFAERPEGSVSTLKIQRTQQEDSAVYLCTSSFSPRSSGANVLTFGAGSRLTVL.